The next 25 T cell receptor beta chains were all read from a single sample in a study of blood T cells in healthy people across ages. PCR was performed a second time for roughly 6 to 12 cycles using a sample-barcoded 5' primer and a J-beta primer mix. MiXCR, run by TCRdb on the 5' RACE reads, gives a single entry per CDR3 protein. Among about 680,000 distinct CDR3 sequences listed, about 52% were seen once. Specimen: blood. These receptors came from an older woman in good health.

The V and J genes are TRBV10-3 and TRBJ2-5, with D possibly being TRBD2 (6 bases). Germline V gene lookup returns CDR1 ENHRY and CDR2 SYGVKD. CDR3 length equals 15 residues. Trimming left V 7 bases short and J 11 bases short, with 26 bases between. In DNA, the CDR3 is TGTGCCATCAAGCCGGGAGAAAGGAACTACAATGAGCAGTACTTC. Encoded protein: CAIKPGERNYNEQYF.

The genes are TRBV4-3 and TRBJ2-1; D unresolved. Germline lookup yields CDR1 LGHNA and CDR2 YSLEER. Trimming took off 1 base at V and 10 bases at J, with 14 bases between the two ends. The CDR3 sequence is 14 residues long. CDR3 sequence (DNA): TGCGCCAGCAGCCAAGCGGTTCGGAGCCAGGAGCAGTTCTTC. Amino acids: CASSQAVRSQEQFF.

This clonotype was found many times. CDR3 in amino acids: CASSGLAGTENIQYF. The CDR3, as DNA: TGTGCCAGCAGTGGACTAGCGGGAACGGAAAACATTCAGTACTTC. The genes are TRBV25-1 and TRBJ2-4; 11 nucleotides line up with TRBD2. This CDR3 has 15 amino acids. V gave up 4 bases and J gave up 5 bases; unmatched junction bases: 4. The germline CDR1 and CDR2 sequences are MGHDK and SYGVNS.

This clonotype has a handful of counts. The CDR3: CASSFQPNSYEQYF. CDR3 in DNA: TGTGCCAGCAGCTTCCAACCGAACTCCTACGAGCAGTACTTC. This chain connects TRBV7-2 to TRBJ2-7; D gene ambiguous. Trimming shortened V by 3 bases and J by 0 bases, and 9 bases separated the two germline ends. The CDR3 is 14 residues long. The germline gives CDR1 SGHTA, CDR2 FQGNSA.

This sequence joins TRBV2 and TRBJ1-1, with D unclear. There are 15 residues in the CDR3. V lost 8 bases and J lost 1, with 17 bases in between. CDR1 and CDR2 from the germline V gene are SNHLY and FYNNEI. CDR3 in amino acids: CASAAEAGSNTEAFF. DNA of the CDR3: TGTGCCAGCGCTGCCGAGGCAGGATCGAACACTGAAGCTTTCTTT.

This clonotype was picked up a small number of times. The CDR3, as DNA: TGTGCCAGCAGTATCAGGGGAGAGACCCAGTACTTC. This translates into CASSIRGETQYF. This rearrangement joins TRBV28 to TRBJ2-5, with D possibly being TRBD1 (6 bases). CDR1 and CDR2 (germline): MDHEN, SYDVKM. Between the trimmed V and J ends, which lost 5 bases and 4 bases, there was a span of 8 bases. The CDR3 sequence is 12 residues long.

V and J are TRBV5-1 and TRBJ2-2; D unresolved. The CDR3 contains 16 residues. Trimming shortened V by 4 bases and J by 2 bases, and 15 bases separated the two germline ends. Germline CDR1 is SGHRS and CDR2 is YFSETQ. DNA for the CDR3: TGCGCCAGCAGCCCGGCACGGACCACCAACACCGGGGAGCTGTTTTTT. As protein: CASSPARTTNTGELFF.

The chain is built from TRBV28 and TRBJ2-5, with a weak D call TRBD2 (5 bases). Germline V gene data show CDR1 as MDHEN and CDR2 as SYDVKM. CDR3 length equals 12 residues. The V and J ends lost 3 bases and 11 bases respectively, with 13 bases between them. This CDR3 is CASSFLGWEQYF. The CDR3 coding sequence is TGTGCCAGCAGTTTTCTGGGTTGGGAGCAGTACTTC.

CDR3 in amino acids: CASSELTNYGYTF. For the CDR3, the DNA is TGTGCCAGCAGTGAATTGACTAACTATGGCTACACCTTC. The chain employs TRBV25-1 and TRBJ1-2; D is ambiguous. V lost 1 base, J lost 0 bases, and 3 bases lay in between. The CDR3 is made up of 13 amino acids. Germline values: CDR1 MGHDK, CDR2 SYGVNS.

V and J are TRBV20-1 and TRBJ2-3, with 10 nucleotides matching TRBD1. V shed 6 bases and J 2 bases; nucleotides not matched to a gene: 5. Germline CDR1 reads DFQATT; CDR2 reads SNEGSKA (reference sequence). The CDR3 contains 14 residues. CDR3 protein: CSASGQGSTDTQYF. The CDR3, as DNA: TGCAGTGCATCGGGACAGGGGTCCACAGATACGCAGTATTTT.

The chain recombines TRBV20-1 with TRBJ2-7; TRBD2 matches at 12 bases. Trimming took 2 bases from V and 7 from J; bases not matched to a gene: 6. CDR3 length: 14 residues. Germline values: CDR1 DFQATT, CDR2 SNEGSKA (reference sequence). For the CDR3, the DNA is TGCAGTGCTAGACCGACTAGCGGGAGACGGGAGCAGTACTTC. Its protein is CSARPTSGRREQYF.

This sequence joins TRBV28 and TRBJ2-4; the D gene is possibly TRBD1 (6 bases). The CDR3 totals 17 residues. Germline V lookup: CDR1 MDHEN, CDR2 SYDVKM. Trimming shortened V by 5 bases and J by 0 bases, and 17 bases separated the two germline ends. The CDR3 coding sequence is TGTGCCAGCAGTCCCACGGGGCAGGGGCTAGCCAAAAACATTCAGTACTTC. Protein product: CASSPTGQGLAKNIQYF.

This clonotype was seen a few times. The J gene is TRBJ2-7, the V gene TRBV7-9; 13 bases fit TRBD2. The CDR3 is 16 amino acids. Germline trimming cut 1 base from V and 2 bases from J; bases unmatched to any gene: 2. Germline V CDR1 and CDR2: SEHNR, FQNEAQ (reference sequence). This CDR3 is CASSLVTSGRAYEQYF. CDR3 nucleotide sequence: TGTGCCAGCAGCTTAGTCACTAGCGGGAGGGCCTACGAGCAGTACTTC.

This clonotype was found a few times. This may be a read error: a much more frequent sequence differs by one nucleotide. This rearrangement joins TRBV4-3 to TRBJ2-1, with unresolved D. Germline assignment: CDR1 LGHNA and CDR2 YSLEER. The CDR3 length is 15 residues. V shed 0 bases and J shed 8 bases, with 14 bases lying between them. CDR3 DNA: TGCGCCAGCAGCCAAGAGCGAGCGCGATTCTATGAGCAGTTCTTC. Its translation: CASSQERARFYEQFF.

The chain combines TRBV18 with TRBJ1-1; tentatively, D is TRBD1 (6 bases). The CDR3 spans 14 residues. The V gene lost 4 bases and the J gene lost 6 bases, with 15 bases spanning the gap. Germline CDR1 and CDR2: KGHSH and LQKENI. This CDR3 is CASSRTGNLPEAFF. CDR3 DNA sequence: TGTGCCAGCTCACGAACAGGGAACCTCCCTGAAGCTTTCTTT.

This chain links TRBV6-1 with TRBJ2-1; 8 bases are a match to TRBD1. The DNA end is a closer match to TRBJ2-7, so the J assignment may be wrong. Per germline, CDR1 MNHNS and CDR2 SASEGT. The CDR3 covers 15 residues. The CDR3 DNA sequence: TGTGCCAGCAGAGCGACGGACAGGGAAACCTACGAGCAGTACTTC. Its translation: CASRATDRETYEQYF.

This clonotype occurred a few times. This rearrangement joins TRBV29-1 to TRBJ2-5, with TRBD1 identical over 7 bases. The CDR3 extends over 14 amino acids. With 7 bases clipped from V and 1 base from J, the junction kept 9 bases outside the gene matches. The germline CDR1 and CDR2 sequences are SQVTM and ANQGSEA. The CDR3 region has the DNA TGCAGCGCTCAGAGACAGGGCACCCAAGAGACCCAGTACTTC. Protein product: CSAQRQGTQETQYF.

This clonotype has only a few counts. The chain is built from TRBV27 and TRBJ2-3; D uncertain. CDR1 MNHEY and CDR2 SMNVEV come from the germline V gene (reference sequence). The CDR3 sequence is 17 residues long. The germline V and J ends were trimmed by 6 bases and 1 base, with 20 bases remaining between them. The CDR3 DNA sequence: TGTGCCAGCAGACTCCTGACCCCCCAACACGGCACAGATACGCAGTATTTT. Protein sequence: CASRLLTPQHGTDTQYF.

This clonotype has only a few counts. V usage is TRBV28 and J usage is TRBJ2-5, with TRBD2 identical over 8 bases. This CDR3 spans 16 amino acids. V trimming: 6 bases; J trimming: 2 bases; junction bases outside the gene matches: 11. CDR1 and CDR2 (germline): MDHEN, SYDVKM. The CDR3 nucleotides read TGTGCCAGCAGCGATCAGACTAGCGTGCTACAAGAGACCCAGTACTTC. It specifies CASSDQTSVLQETQYF.

This clonotype was seen more than once but under ten times. The genes are TRBV11-2 and TRBJ2-5; TRBD1 matches at 9 bases. The trim removed 3 bases at V and 2 bases at J, leaving 4 bases unmatched. The CDR3 sequence is 15 residues long. CDR1 and CDR2 from the germline V gene are SGHAT and FQNNGV. The CDR3 coding sequence is TGTGCCAGCAGCTTGGGGACAGGGTGGCAAGAGACCCAGTACTTC. Protein sequence: CASSLGTGWQETQYF.

The chain combines TRBV3-1 with TRBJ2-3; 8 bases fit TRBD2. The CDR3 covers 16 residues. J was trimmed by 1 base and V by 4 bases; bases with no gene match: 7. Germline CDR1 reads LGHDT; CDR2 reads YNNKEL (reference sequence). The CDR3 sequence is CASSRATSARTDTQYF. CDR3 coding DNA: TGTGCCAGCAGCCGCGCGACTAGCGCCCGCACAGATACGCAGTATTTT.

The table lists this clonotype with a few counts. The V and J genes are TRBV7-2 and TRBJ2-5, with 10 positions matching TRBD1. V shed 3 bases and J 4 bases; nucleotides not matched to a gene: 2. Germline V gene sequence: CDR1 SGHTA, CDR2 FQGNSA. This CDR3 spans 14 amino acids. The CDR3 sequence: CASSFWTGGETQYF. As DNA, the CDR3 is TGTGCCAGCAGCTTCTGGACAGGGGGAGAGACCCAGTACTTC.

J is TRBJ1-6 and V is TRBV29-1; 8 nucleotides match TRBD1. The V and J ends lost 6 bases and 7 bases, in that order; junction bases with no gene match: 5. The CDR3 is 13 amino acids. CDR1 is SQVTM, CDR2 ANQGSEA, per germline. The CDR3 sequence: CSVRTGQNSPLHF. The CDR3 coding sequence is TGCAGCGTGAGGACAGGGCAAAATTCACCCCTCCACTTT.

The chain is built from TRBV5-4 and TRBJ2-4; 12 positions agree with TRBD2. Matching the DNA end better, TRBJ2-5 makes the J call doubtful. The germline V gene has CDR1 SGHNT and CDR2 YYREEE (reference sequence). This CDR3 spans 17 amino acids. The CDR3 nucleotides read TGTGCCAGCAGCTTGGCAACGACTAGCGGGAGTGGAGGGACCCAGTACTTC. Translating gives CASSLATTSGSGGTQYF.

A note on this clonotype: A much larger clone differs by one base, so this may be a read error. The CDR3 protein is CSVEFLRGLAEVRGTDTQYF. The CDR3 coding sequence is TGCAGCGTTGAATTCCTTAGGGGACTAGCGGAAGTAAGGGGGACAGATACGCAGTATTTT. V and J are TRBV29-1 and TRBJ2-3; 11 bases agree with TRBD2. Germline loops: CDR1 SQVTM, CDR2 ANQGSEA. V was clipped by 2 bases and J by 3 bases; unmatched bases: 19. This CDR3 has 20 amino acids.